This TCR beta chain emerged from a study of early T cells in non-severe SARS-CoV-2 infection. Unique molecular identifiers were added to individual cDNA molecules. MiXCR was run by TCRdb on the 5' RACE reads, yielding one entry per CDR3 protein. The sample shows 60,000 to 85,000 distinct CDR3 sequences, roughly 16% of them seen only once. The CDR3 spans 16 residues. Deletions cut 1 base from V and 3 bases from J, with 13 bases between. Per the germline V gene, CDR1 is MGHRA and CDR2 is YSYEKL. The table lists this clonotype with a few counts. This TCR came from an adult who was a healthcare worker with PCR-confirmed SARS-CoV-2 infection or an uninfected control (not recorded which). The genes are TRBV4-1 and TRBJ2-1, with D perhaps matching TRBD2 (7 bases). The sequenced material came from whole blood. CDR3 protein: CASSQGGGGYYNEQFF. In nucleotides, the CDR3 is TGCGCCAGCAGCCAAGGAGGGGGGGGTTACTACAATGAGCAGTTCTTC.